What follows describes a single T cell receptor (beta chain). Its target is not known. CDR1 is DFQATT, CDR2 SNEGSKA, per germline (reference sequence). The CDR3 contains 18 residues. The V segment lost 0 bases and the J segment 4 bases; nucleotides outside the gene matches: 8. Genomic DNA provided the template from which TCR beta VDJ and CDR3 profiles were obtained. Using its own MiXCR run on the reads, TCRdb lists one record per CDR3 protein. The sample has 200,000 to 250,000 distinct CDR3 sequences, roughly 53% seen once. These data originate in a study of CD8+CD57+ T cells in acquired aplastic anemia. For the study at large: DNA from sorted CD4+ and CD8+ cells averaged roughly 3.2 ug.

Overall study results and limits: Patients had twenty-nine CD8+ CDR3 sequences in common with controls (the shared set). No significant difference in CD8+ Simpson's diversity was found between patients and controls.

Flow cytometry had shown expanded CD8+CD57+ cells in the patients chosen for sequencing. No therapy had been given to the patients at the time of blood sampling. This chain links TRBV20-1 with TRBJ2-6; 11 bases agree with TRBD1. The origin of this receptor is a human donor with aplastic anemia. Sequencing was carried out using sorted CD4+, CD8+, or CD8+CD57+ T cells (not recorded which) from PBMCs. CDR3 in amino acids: CSARDLRTGGSGANVLTF. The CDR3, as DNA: TGCAGTGCTAGAGATTTAAGGACAGGGGGCTCGGGGGCCAACGTCCTGACTTTC.